This entry lists 5 T cell receptor beta chains sequenced from one sample in a study of cytomegalovirus exposure and HLA in healthy donors. PCR amplification relied on 60 Vbeta primers (plus 13 Jbeta primers). Measured with immunoSEQ multiplex PCR; TCRdb has only the in-frame clones, and not every one. The repertoire holds about 250,000 clones, with approximately 91% as singletons. The specimen was PBMCs. These receptors were taken from a girl aged 2-15 years in good health and CMV-seronegative.

The chain combines TRBV2 with TRBJ1-1; tentatively, D is TRBD1 (5 bases). In germline, CDR1 is SNHLY, CDR2 FYNNEI. CDR3 length equals 13 residues. V was clipped by 3 bases and J by 4 bases, with 9 bases between them. The CDR3 sequence: CASSEVGGTEAFF. CDR3 sequence (DNA): TGTGCCAGCAGTGAGGTCGGGGGCACTGAAGCTTTCTTT.

This chain joins TRBV2 and TRBJ2-5; D ambiguous. The CDR3 consists of 12 residues. Germline V gene lookup returns CDR1 SNHLY and CDR2 FYNNEI. The ends were cut back, 3 bases at V and 5 bases at J, with 7 bases in the middle. The chain's CDR3 is CASSEFRETQYF. CDR3 nucleotide sequence: TGTGCCAGCAGTGAGTTTCGGGAGACCCAGTACTTC.

The V gene is TRBV5-6, the J gene TRBJ2-5; D gene ambiguous. The end of the DNA is better explained by TRBJ2-7, so the J call may be wrong. Germline V gene sequence: CDR1 SGHDT, CDR2 YYEEEE. The length of the CDR3 is 13 residues. DNA of the CDR3: TGTGCCAGCAGCCCCCCAGGATTCTACGAGCAGTACTTC. Its protein product is CASSPPGFYEQYF.

The rearrangement joins TRBV19 to TRBJ1-5; 8 bases are a match to TRBD1. Trimming cost V 7 bases and J 5 bases; bases outside gene matches: 7. CDR1 and CDR2 from the germline V gene are LNHDA and SQIVND (reference sequence). The CDR3 loop spans 14 amino acids. The CDR3 bases are TGTGCCAGTATGGGGCAGGGGGCCCATCAGCCCCAGCATTTT. Its translation: CASMGQGAHQPQHF.

This rearrangement joins TRBV7-8 to TRBJ1-1; no clear D. Trimming took 4 bases from V and 2 from J, leaving 14 bases between them. The CDR3 runs to 15 residues. Germline CDR1 is SGHVS and CDR2 is FQNEAQ. The CDR3 region has the DNA TGTGCCAGCAGCTCGGACGCGGGAATCAACACTGAAGCTTTCTTT. It encodes CASSSDAGINTEAFF.